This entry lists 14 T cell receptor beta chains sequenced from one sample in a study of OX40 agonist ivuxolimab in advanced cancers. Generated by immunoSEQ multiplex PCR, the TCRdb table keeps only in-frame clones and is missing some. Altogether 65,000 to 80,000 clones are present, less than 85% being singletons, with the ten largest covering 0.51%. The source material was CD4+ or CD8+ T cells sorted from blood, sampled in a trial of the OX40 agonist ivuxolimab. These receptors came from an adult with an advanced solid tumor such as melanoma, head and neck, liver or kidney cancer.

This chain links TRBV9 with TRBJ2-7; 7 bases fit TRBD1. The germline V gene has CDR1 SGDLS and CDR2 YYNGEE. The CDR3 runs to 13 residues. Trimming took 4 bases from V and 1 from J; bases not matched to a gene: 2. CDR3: CASSRQGSYEQYF. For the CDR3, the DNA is TGTGCCAGCAGCCGACAGGGTTCCTACGAGCAGTACTTC. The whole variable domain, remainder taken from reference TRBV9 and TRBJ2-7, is DSGVTQTPKHLITATGQRVTLRCSPRSGDLSVYWYQQSLDQGLQFLIQYYNGEERAKGNILERFSAQQFPDLHSELNLSSLELGDSALYFCASSRQGSYEQYFGPGTRLTVT.

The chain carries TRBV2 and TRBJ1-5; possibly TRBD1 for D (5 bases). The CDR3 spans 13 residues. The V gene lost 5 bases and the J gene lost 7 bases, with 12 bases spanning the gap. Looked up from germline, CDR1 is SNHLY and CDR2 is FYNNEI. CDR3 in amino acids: CASSFQGLQPQHF. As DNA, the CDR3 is TGTGCCAGCAGTTTCCAGGGTTTGCAGCCCCAGCATTTT.

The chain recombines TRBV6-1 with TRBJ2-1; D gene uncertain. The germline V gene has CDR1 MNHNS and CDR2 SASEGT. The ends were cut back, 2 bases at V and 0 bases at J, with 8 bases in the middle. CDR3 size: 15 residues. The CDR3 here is CASSERAFSYNEQFF. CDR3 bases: TGTGCCAGCAGTGAAAGGGCATTCTCCTACAATGAGCAGTTCTTC.

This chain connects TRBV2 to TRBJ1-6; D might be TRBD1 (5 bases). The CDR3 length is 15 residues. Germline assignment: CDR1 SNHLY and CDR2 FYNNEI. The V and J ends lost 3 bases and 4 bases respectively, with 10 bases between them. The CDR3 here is CASSEEGLYNSPLHF. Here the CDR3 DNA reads TGTGCCAGCAGTGAGGAGGGGCTGTATAATTCACCCCTCCACTTT.

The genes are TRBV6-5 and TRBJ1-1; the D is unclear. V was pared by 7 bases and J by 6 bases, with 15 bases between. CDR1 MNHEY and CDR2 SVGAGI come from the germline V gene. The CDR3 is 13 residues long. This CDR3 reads CASTLSGTSEAFF. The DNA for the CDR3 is TGTGCCAGCACCCTATCTGGAACTTCTGAAGCTTTCTTT.

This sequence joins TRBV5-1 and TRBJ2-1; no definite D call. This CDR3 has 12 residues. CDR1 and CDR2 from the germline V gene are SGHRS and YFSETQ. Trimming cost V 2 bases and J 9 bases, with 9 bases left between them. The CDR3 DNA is TGCGCCAGCAGCTTATCCTCTCCTGAGCAGTTCTTC. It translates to CASSLSSPEQFF.

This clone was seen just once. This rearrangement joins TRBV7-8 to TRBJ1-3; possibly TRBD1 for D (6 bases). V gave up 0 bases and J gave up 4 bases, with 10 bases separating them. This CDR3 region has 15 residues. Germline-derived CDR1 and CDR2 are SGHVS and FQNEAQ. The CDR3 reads CASSLAIRGGNTIYF. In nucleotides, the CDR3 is TGTGCCAGCAGCTTAGCGATCAGGGGAGGAAACACCATATATTTT.

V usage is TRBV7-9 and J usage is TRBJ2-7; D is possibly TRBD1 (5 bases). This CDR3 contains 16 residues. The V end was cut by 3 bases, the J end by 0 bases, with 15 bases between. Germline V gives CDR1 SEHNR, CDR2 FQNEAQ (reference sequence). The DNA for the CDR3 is TGTGCCAGCAGCTTGTCGACAGCTCGATACTCCTACGAGCAGTACTTC. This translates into CASSLSTARYSYEQYF.

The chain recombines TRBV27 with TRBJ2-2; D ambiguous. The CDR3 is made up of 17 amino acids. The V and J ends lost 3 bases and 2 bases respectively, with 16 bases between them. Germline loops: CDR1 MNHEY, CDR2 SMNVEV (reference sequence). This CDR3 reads CASSFRRSEPNTGELFF. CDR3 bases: TGTGCCAGCAGTTTCCGCCGGAGCGAGCCTAACACCGGGGAGCTGTTTTTT.

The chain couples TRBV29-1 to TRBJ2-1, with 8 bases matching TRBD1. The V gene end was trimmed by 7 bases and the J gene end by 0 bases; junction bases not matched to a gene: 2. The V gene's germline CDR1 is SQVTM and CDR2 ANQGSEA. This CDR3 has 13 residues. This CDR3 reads CSADRGSYNEQFF. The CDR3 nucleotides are TGCAGCGCTGACAGGGGCTCCTACAATGAGCAGTTCTTC.

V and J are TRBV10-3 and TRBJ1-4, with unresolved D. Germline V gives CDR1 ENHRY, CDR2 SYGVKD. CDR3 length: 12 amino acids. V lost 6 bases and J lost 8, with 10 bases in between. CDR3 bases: TGTGCCATCAGCGGGTCGGGCGAAAAACTGTTTTTT. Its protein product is CAISGSGEKLFF.

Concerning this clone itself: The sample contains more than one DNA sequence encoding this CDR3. CDR3 amino acids: CASSIGGNTGELFF. In DNA form, the CDR3 reads TGTGCCAGTAGTATCGGGGGCAACACCGGGGAGCTGTTTTTT. The chain combines TRBV19 with TRBJ2-2, with D perhaps assigned TRBD1 or TRBD2 (6 bases each). Germline V gives CDR1 LNHDA, CDR2 SQIVND (reference sequence). With 3 bases removed from V and 2 bases from J, the gap between germline ends came to 7 bases. The CDR3 is 14 residues long.

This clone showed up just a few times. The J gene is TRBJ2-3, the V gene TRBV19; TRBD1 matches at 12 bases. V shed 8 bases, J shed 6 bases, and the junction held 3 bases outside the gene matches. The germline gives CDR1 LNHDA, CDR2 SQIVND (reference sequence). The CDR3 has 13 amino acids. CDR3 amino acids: CASWDRGPDTQYF. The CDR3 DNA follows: TGTGCCAGTTGGGACAGGGGGCCTGATACGCAGTATTTT.

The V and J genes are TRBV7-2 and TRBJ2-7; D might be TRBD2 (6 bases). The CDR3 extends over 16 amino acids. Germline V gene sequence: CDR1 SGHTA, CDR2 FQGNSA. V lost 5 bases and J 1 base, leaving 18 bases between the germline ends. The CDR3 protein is CASSPGGRGRSYEQYF. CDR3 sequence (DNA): TGTGCCAGCAGCCCCGGGGGACGGGGGAGATCCTACGAGCAGTACTTC.